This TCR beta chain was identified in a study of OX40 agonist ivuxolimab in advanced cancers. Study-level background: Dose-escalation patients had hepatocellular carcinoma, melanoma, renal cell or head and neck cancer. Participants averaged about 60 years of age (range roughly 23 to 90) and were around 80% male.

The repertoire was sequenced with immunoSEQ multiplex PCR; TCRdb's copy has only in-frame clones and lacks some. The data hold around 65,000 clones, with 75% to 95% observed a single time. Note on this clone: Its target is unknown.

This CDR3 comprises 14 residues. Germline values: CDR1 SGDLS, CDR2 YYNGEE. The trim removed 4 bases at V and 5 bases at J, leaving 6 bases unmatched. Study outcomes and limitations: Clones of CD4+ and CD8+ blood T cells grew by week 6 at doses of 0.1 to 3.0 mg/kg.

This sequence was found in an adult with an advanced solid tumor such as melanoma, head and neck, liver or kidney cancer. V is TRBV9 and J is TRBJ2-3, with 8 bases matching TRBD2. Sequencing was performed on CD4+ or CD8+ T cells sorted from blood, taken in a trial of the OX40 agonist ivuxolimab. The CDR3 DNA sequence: TGTGCCAGCAGCCGGGGACTAGAAGAAGATACGCAGTATTTT. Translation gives CASSRGLEEDTQYF.